Listed below are T cell receptor beta chains from one sample, sequenced in a study of blood T cell repertoires in COVID-19. The assay was immunoSEQ multiplex PCR, and TCRdb's table has in-frame clones only and misses some. The sample includes 360,000 or so clones, 85% to 90% seen only once; the top ten take about 1.8%. The material sequenced was PBMCs or T cells enriched from blood (not recorded which). Receptor source: a woman aged 30 to 39 who had recovered from COVID-19. Both conserved end residues are part of each CDR3. D genes are given only for firm matches. The size entry is marked missing in some rows and otherwise reads once, few, many or a size class.

>15|TRBJ2-5|.|TRBD2|TRBV6-5
CASKWGRVKQETQYF
TGTGCCAGCAAATGGGGGAGGGTGAAGCAAGAGACCCAGTACTTC
>15|TRBJ2-2|.|.|TRBV27
CASSLTQGYPGELFF
TGTGCCAGCAGTTTGACCCAGGGGTACCCCGGGGAGCTGTTTTTT
>16|TRBJ1-6|.|.|TRBV4-1
CASSQSRAGANSPLHF
TGCGCCAGCAGCCAAAGCCGGGCAGGGGCTAATTCACCCCTCCACTTT
>13|TRBJ2-2|.|.|TRBV28
CATADRNTGELFF
TGTGCCACCGCAGACAGGAACACCGGGGAGCTGTTTTTT
>13|TRBJ2-1|.|.|TRBV12-3/TRBV12-4
CASRFIRGNEQFF
TGTGCCAGCAGATTCATCCGGGGCAATGAGCAGTTCTTC
>13|TRBJ1-5|.|.|TRBV30
CAWTRDSNQPQHF
TGTGCCTGGACCAGGGATAGCAATCAGCCCCAGCATTTT
>16|TRBJ2-3|.|.|TRBV15
CATSNPGVGVPDTQYF
TGTGCCACCAGCAACCCAGGGGTGGGTGTGCCAGATACGCAGTATTTT
>16|TRBJ2-3|.|TRBD2|TRBV3-1/TRBV3-2
CASSHGTSGYTDTQYF
TGTGCCAGCAGCCATGGGACTAGCGGGTACACAGATACGCAGTATTTT
>11|TRBJ2-7|.|.|TRBV12-3/TRBV12-4
CASSLVGVQYF
TGTGCCAGCAGTTTAGTCGGGGTACAGTACTTC
>15|TRBJ2-7|.|TRBD2|TRBV7-9
CASSLLAGGPDEQYF
TGTGCCAGCAGCTTACTAGCGGGGGGGCCCGACGAGCAGTACTTC
>16|TRBJ2-5|once|.|TRBV5-6
CASSLGLSRVGGTQYF
TGTGCCAGCAGCTTAGGACTATCAAGGGTGGGGGGGACCCAGTACTTC
>14|TRBJ1-5|.|.|TRBV2
CASSGTQGSQPQHF
TGTGCCAGCAGTGGAACCCAGGGGTCCCAGCCCCAGCATTTT
>16|TRBJ1-5|.|TRBD1|TRBV15
CATSRPQGSTNQPQHF
TGTGCCACCAGCAGACCACAGGGGTCCACCAATCAGCCCCAGCATTTT
>14|TRBJ2-2|.|.|TRBV30
CAWSVKRLTGELFF
TGTGCCTGGAGTGTAAAGAGACTCACCGGGGAGCTGTTTTTT
>14|TRBJ1-5|.|TRBD1|TRBV7-9
CASSPTGSNQPQHF
TGTGCCAGCAGCCCGACAGGGTCGAATCAGCCCCAGCATTTT
>16|TRBJ1-1|.|.|TRBV19
CASSIIPLVRNTEAFF
TGTGCCAGTAGTATAATCCCCCTTGTTAGGAACACTGAAGCTTTCTTT
>14|TRBJ1-2|.|.|TRBV6-5
CASSTGTSSSGYTF
TGTGCCAGCAGTACCGGGACATCGTCCTCTGGCTACACCTTC
>15|TRBJ1-6|.|.|TRBV21-1
CASSSASGQNSPLHF
TGTGCCAGCAGCAGCGCTTCGGGACAGAATTCACCCCTCCACTTT
>13|TRBJ1-2|.|TRBD1|TRBV2
CASREDRDYGYTF
TGTGCCAGCAGAGAAGACAGGGACTATGGCTACACCTTC
>14|TRBJ1-4|.|.|TRBV28
CASSLGATNEKLFF
TGTGCCAGCAGTTTAGGGGCTACTAATGAAAAACTGTTTTTT
>14|TRBJ2-5|.|TRBD1|TRBV12-5
CACSTQGEKETQYF
TGTGCATGTTCCACCCAGGGGGAGAAAGAGACCCAGTACTTC
>15|TRBJ1-1|.|.|TRBV11-3
CASSLDFGGHTEAFF
TGTGCCAGCAGCTTAGATTTCGGGGGGCACACTGAAGCTTTCTTT
>15|TRBJ2-4|.|TRBD2|TRBV9
CASSVYSGSKNIQYF
TGTGCCAGCAGCGTTTATAGCGGGTCCAAAAACATTCAGTACTTC
>16|TRBJ1-3|.|TRBD1|TRBV7-2
CASSLKRQGSGNTIYF
TGTGCCAGCAGCCTCAAAAGACAGGGGTCTGGAAACACCATATATTTT
>15|TRBJ2-3|.|TRBD2|TRBV29-1
CSDGLAGDSTDTQYF
TGCAGCGACGGACTAGCGGGGGATAGCACAGATACGCAGTATTTT
>15|TRBJ2-5|once|.|TRBV5-1
CASSLEWPIQETQYF
TGCGCCAGCAGCTTGGAATGGCCGATCCAAGAGACCCAGTACTTC
>15|TRBJ1-2|.|TRBD1|TRBV9
CASSGPRGQGNGYTF
TGTGCCAGCAGCGGACCCAGGGGGCAGGGTAATGGCTACACCTTC
>17|TRBJ2-1|.|TRBD1|TRBV3-1/TRBV3-2
CASSQGTGTVFYNEQFF
TGTGCCAGCAGCCAAGGGACCGGGACAGTTTTCTACAATGAGCAGTTCTTC
>14|TRBJ2-7|few|.|TRBV6-2/TRBV6-3
CASSYEYEVYEQYF
TGTGCCAGCAGTTACGAGTATGAGGTCTACGAGCAGTACTTC
>16|TRBJ1-2|.|TRBD1|TRBV29-1
CSVVGSGTAKNYGYTF
TGCAGCGTTGTGGGATCGGGGACAGCAAAAAACTATGGCTACACCTTC
>16|TRBJ2-7|.|TRBD2|TRBV10-3
CAISDGPGGREYEQYF
TGTGCCATCAGTGATGGTCCCGGCGGGAGAGAGTACGAGCAGTACTTC
>13|TRBJ1-1|.|.|TRBV5-1
CASSLGSGVEAFF
TGCGCCAGCAGCTTGGGGTCAGGGGTTGAAGCTTTCTTT
>14|TRBJ1-2|.|TRBD1|TRBV30
CAGTGTGVNYGYTF
TGTGCCGGAACCGGGACAGGGGTCAACTATGGCTACACCTTC
>18|TRBJ2-1|once|TRBD2|TRBV5-1
CASSLKGQTSGSGVEQFF
TGCGCCAGCAGCCTGAAGGGACAGACTAGCGGGAGTGGGGTTGAGCAGTTCTTC
>15|TRBJ1-2|.|.|TRBV19
CASSPLYTGNYGYTF
TGTGCCAGTAGTCCCCTCTACACAGGGAACTATGGCTACACCTTC
>14|TRBJ1-4|.|TRBD1|TRBV19
CASSIGDRRGKLFF
TGTGCCAGTAGTATTGGGGACAGGAGGGGAAAACTGTTTTTT
>13|TRBJ2-7|.|.|TRBV12-3/TRBV12-4
CASSQTLTYEQYF
TGTGCCAGCAGTCAAACCCTAACCTACGAGCAGTACTTC
>12|TRBJ1-1|few|.|TRBV29-1
CSVDGTSVEAFF
TGCAGCGTTGACGGGACATCGGTCGAAGCTTTCTTT
>13|TRBJ2-4|once|.|TRBV7-8
CASSPQPKNIQYF
TGTGCCAGCAGCCCACAGCCCAAAAACATTCAGTACTTC
>13|TRBJ1-1|.|.|TRBV11-2
CASSPAGAWEAFF
TGTGCCAGCAGCCCAGCGGGGGCATGGGAGGCTTTCTTT
>15|TRBJ2-5|.|TRBD2|TRBV5-4
CASSRGGRKGETQYF
TGTGCCAGCTCCCGGGGGGGGAGGAAGGGAGAGACCCAGTACTTC